The 19 T cell receptor beta chains in this list originate from one sample, sequenced in a study of shared clonotypes between healthy human individuals. Clones were read by immunoSEQ multiplex PCR, and TCRdb kept only the in-frame ones, dropping some. Of some 530,000 clones detected, 81% appear once; the ten largest clones hold approximately 11%. Source material: PBMCs. The receptors here all came from a woman between 40 and 55 years old in good health. Some clones in this sample may be carry-over from other donors' samples.

This chain connects TRBV7-2 to TRBJ1-5; 7 bases line up with TRBD1. V lost 1 base and J lost 7; bases outside the gene matches: 10. Germline CDR1 reads SGHTA; CDR2 reads FQGNSA. CDR3 length equals 16 residues. CDR3 nucleotides: TGTGCCAGCAGCTTAGGCCGGACAGGCGTCGAGCAGCCCCAGCATTTT. Its translation is CASSLGRTGVEQPQHF.

In regard to this clone: A far larger clone lies a single base away; this is likely a read error. No conserved phenylalanine or tryptophan ends this CDR3, so it is likely a read error. The rearrangement links TRBV28 to TRBJ2-7; either TRBD1 or TRBD2 may supply D (7 bases each). Trimming removed 11 bases from V and 6 bases from J, with 20 bases in between. This CDR3 spans 13 amino acids. CDR1 is MDHEN and CDR2 is SYDVKM in the germline V gene. The DNA of the CDR3 is TGTGCCGGGGGGGGGACAGCCACCACCGAGCAGTACTTA. Amino acid sequence: CAGGGTATTEQYL.

The chain couples TRBV25-1 to TRBJ2-7; TRBD2 matches 10 bases. Germline loops: CDR1 MGHDK, CDR2 SYGVNS. The CDR3 length is 13 residues. In DNA form, the CDR3 reads TGTGCGAGCGGGGGGGAACACTCCTACGAGCAGTACTTC. Protein sequence: CASGGEHSYEQYF.

The gene calls are TRBV19 and TRBJ2-1, with TRBD2 identical over 10 bases. The CDR3 runs to 17 residues. With V trimmed by 4 bases and J by 8 bases, 14 bases remained unmatched. CDR1 is LNHDA and CDR2 is SQIVND in the germline V gene (reference sequence). CDR3 nucleotides: TGTGCCAGTAGTAAATTCGTTGCTAGCGGGAGTTCGGATGAGCAGTTCTTC. It encodes CASSKFVASGSSDEQFF.

The chain employs TRBV4-1 and TRBJ1-5, with D possibly TRBD1 on 5 matching bases. CDR3 size: 18 residues. Deletions cut 1 base from V and 0 bases from J, with 16 bases between. Germline V gene sequence: CDR1 MGHRA, CDR2 YSYEKL. CDR3 in amino acids: CASSQVRGGEVSNQPQHF. The CDR3 nucleotides are TGCGCCAGCAGCCAAGTCCGGGGCGGGGAAGTTAGCAATCAGCCCCAGCATTTT.

The chain combines TRBV19 with TRBJ1-5; TRBD1 is a possible D gene (5 bases). The CDR3 has 16 residues. Trimming pared 3 bases from V and 3 bases from J, leaving 15 bases between. Germline V gives CDR1 LNHDA, CDR2 SQIVND (reference sequence). This chain's CDR3 is CASSISRGNTNQPQHF. In DNA form, the CDR3 reads TGTGCCAGTAGTATCTCCCGGGGGAACACCAATCAGCCCCAGCATTTT.

Comments on this clone: A much larger clone lies one base from this, so it may be a read error. The CDR3 loop reads CASSIGGQGCSNQPQHF. The CDR3 bases are TGTGCCAGTAGTATAGGCGGACAGGGTTGTAGCAATCAGCCCCAGCATTTT. This rearrangement joins TRBV19 to TRBJ1-5, with TRBD1 matching 8 bases. The junction had 5 bases not matched to a gene; V was cut back by 1 base and J by 0 bases. The CDR3 totals 17 residues. Germline-derived CDR1 and CDR2 are LNHDA and SQIVND (reference sequence). Full variable domain (missing parts from reference TRBV19 and TRBJ1-5): DGGITQSPKYLFRKEGQNVTLSCEQNLNHDAMYWYRQDPGQGLRLIYYSQIVNDFQKGDIAEGYSVSREKKESFPLTVTSAQKNPTAFYLCASSIGGQGCSNQPQHFGDGTRLSIL.

This rearrangement joins TRBV28 to TRBJ1-2, with TRBD1 as a possible D gene (5 bases). V shed 3 bases and J shed 0 bases, with 11 bases lying between them. CDR3 length: 15 amino acids. CDR1 is MDHEN, CDR2 SYDVKM, per germline. The CDR3 DNA reads as TGTGCCAGCAGTTTGGGGGAGATTGCTAACTATGGCTACACCTTC. Translation: CASSLGEIANYGYTF.

A note on this clone: A far larger clone is just one base off, so this is likely a read error. The chain employs TRBV9 and TRBJ2-5, with TRBD1 as a possible D gene (6 bases). The DNA end favors TRBJ2-7, so the J call may be wrong. This CDR3 is built from 14 residues. CDR1 is SGDLS and CDR2 is YYNGEE in the germline V gene. This CDR3 is CASSAGADPYEQYF. CDR3 coding DNA: TGTGCCAGCAGCGCAGGGGCGGATCCCTACGAGCAGTACTTC.

Details on this clone: This likely stems from a read error, as it lies one base from a far larger clone. Other DNA sequences from this sample encode an identical CDR3 as well. This chain connects TRBV6-5 to TRBJ2-7; D unresolved. CDR3 size: 14 residues. Germline CDR1 reads MNHEY; CDR2 reads SVGAGI. CDR3 DNA: TGTTCCACCTCGACACCGGGTAGGCCTTACGAGCAGTACTTC. Protein product: CSTSTPGRPYEQYF.

The chain has TRBV28 and TRBJ2-5; 9 bases fit TRBD1. The CDR3 totals 14 residues. After removal of 4 bases from V and 4 bases from J, the junction contained 4 bases not matched to a gene. CDR1 and CDR2 (germline): MDHEN, SYDVKM. CDR3 residues: CASSSYRGRETQYF. In nucleotides, the CDR3 is TGTGCCAGCAGTTCCTACAGGGGGCGAGAGACCCAGTACTTC.

This chain joins TRBV30 and TRBJ2-7; D is ambiguous. The CDR3 spans 12 residues. V lost 5 bases and J 4 bases, leaving 12 bases between the germline ends. Germline CDR1 reads GTSNPN; CDR2 reads SVGIG (reference sequence). The CDR3 spells CAWGNPRYEQYF. As DNA, the CDR3 is TGTGCCTGGGGAAACCCCCGATACGAGCAGTACTTC.

The chain is built from TRBV6-6 and TRBJ2-1, with TRBD2 matching 14 bases. The CDR3 is made up of 15 amino acids. Per the germline V gene, CDR1 is MNHNY and CDR2 is SVGAGI (reference sequence). V was pared by 2 bases and J by 6 bases, with 0 bases of the junction left unmatched. For the CDR3, the DNA is TGTGCCAGCAGTTACGGGACTAGCGGGAGCAATGAGCAGTTCTTC. Translation: CASSYGTSGSNEQFF.

The chain couples TRBV5-4 to TRBJ2-3; perhaps D is TRBD1 or TRBD2 (5 bases each). There are 14 residues in the CDR3. V lost 4 bases to trimming and J lost 2 bases, with 11 bases between them. Germline values: CDR1 SGHNT, CDR2 YYREEE (reference sequence). The CDR3 region has the DNA TGTGCCAGCAGCACCGGGACCATCACAGATACGCAGTATTTT. Translated: CASSTGTITDTQYF.

As regards this clone: The same CDR3 also results from other DNA sequences found in this sample. The gene calls are TRBV11-3 and TRBJ2-3; TRBD2 agrees at 15 bases. CDR3 size: 16 residues. Per the germline V gene, CDR1 is SGHNT and CDR2 is YENEEA. J was trimmed by 3 bases and V by 5 bases; bases with no gene match: 3. The CDR3 region has the DNA TGTGCCAGCAGCCTGGGGACTAGCGGGAGGACAGATACGCAGTATTTT. This encodes CASSLGTSGRTDTQYF.

CDR3 region: CASSHPRWTSDWTGELFF. In DNA, the CDR3 is TGTGCCAGCAGCCATCCCCGGTGGACTAGCGATTGGACCGGGGAGCTGTTTTTT. This chain connects TRBV14 to TRBJ2-2; 9 bases line up with TRBD2. CDR3 size: 18 residues. Germline V gene sequence: CDR1 SGHDN, CDR2 FVKESK. Trimming cost V 3 bases and J 5 bases; bases outside gene matches: 13. The full variable domain, completed using reference TRBV14 and TRBJ2-2, is EAGVTQFPSHSVIEKGQTVTLRCDPISGHDNLYWYRRVMGKEIKFLLHFVKESKQDESGMPNNRFLAERTGGTYSTLKVQPAELEDSGVYFCASSHPRWTSDWTGELFFGEGSRLTVL.

For this clone: This sequence is one base from a far larger clone and is likely a read error. The V call is TRBV5-1, the J call TRBJ2-3, with D tentatively TRBD1 (6 bases). Germline V gene data show CDR1 as SGHRS and CDR2 as YFSETQ. The CDR3 spans 14 residues. CDR3 coding DNA: TGCGCCAGCAGCTTGGGGACAATGACAGGTACGCAGTATTTT. This gives the protein CASSLGTMTGTQYF.

The gene calls are TRBV10-3 and TRBJ1-4; possibly TRBD1 for D (5 bases). V gave up 3 bases and J gave up 2 bases, with 10 bases separating them. Germline-derived CDR1 and CDR2 are ENHRY and SYGVKD. The CDR3 length is 15 residues. The CDR3 is CAISESRVTNEKLFF. CDR3 in DNA: TGTGCCATCAGTGAATCCAGGGTTACTAATGAAAAACTGTTTTTT.

The CDR3 nucleotides are TGCGCCAGCAGCTTGGGCCTAGCGGGAGGGACATCCTACGAGCAGTACTTC. It translates to CASSLGLAGGTSYEQYF. This chain joins TRBV5-1 and TRBJ2-7; 12 bases align to TRBD2. Germline values: CDR1 SGHRS, CDR2 YFSETQ. J gave up 1 base and V 0 bases, and 5 bases lay outside the gene matches. This CDR3 is 17 amino acids long. The entire variable domain, with the rest obtained from reference TRBV5-1 and TRBJ2-7, is as follows: KAGVTQTPRYLIKTRGQQVTLSCSPISGHRSVSWYQQTPGQGLQFLFEYFSETQRNKGNFPGRFSGRQFSNSRSEMNVSTLELGDSALYLCASSLGLAGGTSYEQYFGPGTRLTVT.